The entry that follows covers one T cell receptor (beta chain) sequence. What it binds is not known. The CDR3 covers 14 residues. The ends were cut back, 4 bases at V and 8 bases at J, with 16 bases in the middle. Germline lookup yields CDR1 LGHDT and CDR2 YNNKEL (reference sequence). MiXCR was run by TCRdb on the 5' RACE reads, yielding one entry per CDR3 protein. The data show 71,000 or so distinct CDR3 sequences, around 13% seen once. Noted time point: longitudinal time-point 1 (baseline). This entry is derived from a study of neurological immune-mediated disorders. Notes on the study in general: The most TCR clonal expansion was seen in HTLV-1-associated myelopathy, and the least was seen in multiple sclerosis, which fell below healthy controls. Across subjects, expanded clones had no CDR3 amino acid sequences in common, pointing to private repertoires in all groups.

The sequenced sample was PBMCs. This sequence joins TRBV3-1 and TRBJ2-3, with D perhaps matching TRBD1 or TRBD2 (5 bases each). This TCR came from a female donor with HTLV-1-associated myelopathy (HAM/TSP). CDR3 region: CASSLGATEGTQYF. For the CDR3, the DNA is TGTGCCAGCAGCCTCGGGGCTACGGAAGGTACGCAGTATTTT.